The 25 T cell receptor beta chains presented below share a single source sample, sequenced in a study of CD8+CD57+ T cells in acquired aplastic anemia. Genomic DNA templated the TCR beta VDJ and CDR3 profiling. TCRdb independently ran MiXCR on the reads; one entry per CDR3 protein. The sample gives about 180,000 distinct CDR3 sequences, roughly half of which show up once; approximately 2.9% is in the top ten. The sample comprised sorted CD4+, CD8+, or CD8+CD57+ T cells (not recorded which) from PBMCs. These TCRs come from a human donor in good health.

This clonotype was recorded at least ten times. The J gene is TRBJ1-1, the V gene TRBV5-1; possible D gene TRBD1, 6 bases. The germline V gene has CDR1 SGHRS and CDR2 YFSETQ. The CDR3 has 14 amino acids. The germline V and J ends were trimmed by 4 bases and 2 bases, with 12 bases remaining between them. The CDR3 protein is CASSQTGRNTEAFF. The DNA for the CDR3 is TGCGCCAGCAGCCAAACAGGGAGAAACACTGAAGCTTTCTTT.

This clonotype was recorded many times. The rearrangement links TRBV19 to TRBJ2-7, with a weak D call TRBD1 (6 bases). CDR1 and CDR2 from the germline V gene are LNHDA and SQIVND (reference sequence). V dropped 5 bases and J dropped 6 bases, with 20 bases sitting between them. The CDR3 is 15 residues long. This CDR3 reads CASSDPGQSLLEQYF. CDR3 sequence (DNA): TGTGCCAGTAGTGACCCGGGACAAAGCCTCCTCGAGCAGTACTTC. The variable domain in full, with the rest retrieved from reference TRBV19 and TRBJ2-7, is DGGITQSPKYLFRKEGQNVTLSCEQNLNHDAMYWYRQDPGQGLRLIYYSQIVNDFQKGDIAEGYSVSREKKESFPLTVTSAQKNPTAFYLCASSDPGQSLLEQYFGPGTRLTVT.

This clonotype was counted at least ten times. CDR3 sequence: CASSLPALGSMNYGYTF. The CDR3 nucleotides are TGTGCCAGCAGCTTACCGGCCCTTGGCAGCATGAACTATGGCTACACCTTC. V usage is TRBV7-8 and J usage is TRBJ1-2; D uncertain. Trimming stripped 2 bases from V and 2 bases from J, with 18 bases between. The length of the CDR3 is 17 residues. Germline CDR1 is SGHVS and CDR2 is FQNEAQ.

A few counts support this clonotype. Given a much more abundant clone one base away, this may be a read error. This sequence joins TRBV11-1 and TRBJ2-7; TRBD1 agrees at 10 bases. Germline assignment: CDR1 SGHAT and CDR2 FQDESV (reference sequence). The CDR3 spans 16 residues. Here the CDR3 DNA reads TGCGCCAGCAGCCCATCACCGGGACAGGGGTCCTACGAGCGGTACTTC. The encoded protein is CASSPSPGQGSYERYF.

This chain uses TRBV9 with TRBJ2-3; 11 bases align to TRBD2. The J segment lost 3 bases and the V segment lost 0 bases, leaving 3 bases of the junction unmatched. The CDR3 spans 16 residues. Germline V gene sequence: CDR1 SGDLS, CDR2 YYNGEE. The CDR3 is CASSVGGTSGTDTQYF. In DNA form, the CDR3 reads TGTGCCAGCAGCGTAGGGGGGACTAGCGGAACAGATACGCAGTATTTT.

In regard to this clonotype: Just one base apart from a much larger clone, this may be a read error. The V and J genes are TRBV6-1 and TRBJ2-7, with TRBD1 identical over 8 bases. CDR1 and CDR2 (germline): MNHNS, SASEGT. The CDR3 spans 15 residues. CDR3 coding DNA: TGTGCCAGCAGTGAAGTGGGACAGGACGACTACGAGCAGCACTTC. Its protein product is CASSEVGQDDYEQHF.

The sample holds many counts of this clonotype. The CDR3 loop is CASSLVGGREAFF. The CDR3 DNA reads TGTGCCAGCAGCTTGGTAGGGGGGCGGGAAGCTTTCTTT. The chain has TRBV5-8 and TRBJ1-1; D possibly corresponds to TRBD1 (6 bases). This CDR3 has 13 residues. The V and J ends lost 0 bases and 8 bases respectively, with 11 bases between them. Germline values: CDR1 SGHTS, CDR2 YDEGEE.

The V call is TRBV4-1, the J call TRBJ1-2, with TRBD1 identical over 9 bases. This CDR3 region has 15 residues. From germline, CDR1 is MGHRA and CDR2 YSYEKL. The V segment lost 4 bases and the J segment 4 bases; nucleotides outside the gene matches: 7. The CDR3 loop reads CASSLWDRDIYGYTF. The DNA of the CDR3 is TGCGCCAGCAGCCTATGGGACAGGGACATCTATGGCTACACCTTC.

With regard to this clonotype: One end of the junction does not line up with germline, which may come from a read error. The V and J genes are TRBV4-2 and TRBJ2-7; 7 bases agree with TRBD2. There are 15 residues in the CDR3. From germline, CDR1 is LGHNA and CDR2 YNFKEQ. This CDR3 reads CAGSQDIGGTYEQYF. CDR3 bases: TGTGCCGGCAGCCAAGATATCGGGGGGACCTACGAGCAGTACTTC.

About this clonotype itself: Relative to the germline gene, one junction end is altered; a read error may explain this. This sequence joins TRBV7-2 and TRBJ2-7; 7 bases align to TRBD2. The CDR3 length is 15 residues. Germline assignment: CDR1 SGHTA and CDR2 FQGNSA. CDR3 nucleotides: TGTGCCAGCAGCCCAAAGGGCGGGAGATATCCCGAGCAGCACTTC. Its translation: CASSPKGGRYPEQHF.

About this clonotype: A clone one base away is much larger, so this may be a read error. The V gene is TRBV6-1, the J gene TRBJ1-2; D is possibly TRBD1 (6 bases). Germline-derived CDR1 and CDR2 are MNHNS and SASEGT. V was clipped by 5 bases and J by 4 bases, with 17 bases between them. The length of the CDR3 is 15 residues. The CDR3 sequence is CASSNPKQGSYGYTF. The CDR3 coding sequence is TGTGCCAGCAGTAATCCAAAACAGGGAAGCTATGGCTACACCTTC.

This clonotype was found many times. CDR3 residues: CASRRQGTEAFF. For the CDR3, the DNA is TGTGCCAGCAGACGACAGGGCACTGAAGCTTTCTTT. The chain combines TRBV6-5 with TRBJ1-1; 7 bases are a match to TRBD1. The CDR3 covers 12 residues. V lost 6 bases, J lost 4 bases, and 2 bases stayed unmatched. Germline CDR1 and CDR2: MNHEY and SVGAGI.

In this sample, this clonotype turned up a few times. Its ends do not fully match the called genes, so a read error is possible. V usage is TRBV6-5 and J usage is TRBJ2-5; D remains ambiguous. This CDR3 contains 14 residues. Germline V gene sequence: CDR1 MNHEY, CDR2 SVGAGI. The CDR3 DNA follows: TGTGCCAGCAGTTTTGGCAGCCCCCAAGGGACCCAGTACTTC. Amino acid sequence: CASSFGSPQGTQYF.

The chain uses TRBV19 and TRBJ1-5; 8 nucleotides align to TRBD1. The germline CDR1 and CDR2 sequences are LNHDA and SQIVND (reference sequence). The CDR3 is made up of 15 amino acids. The V segment lost 2 bases and the J segment 7 bases; nucleotides outside the gene matches: 7. Written as DNA, the CDR3 is TGTGCCAGTAGTATACAGGGGGCCGGGACGCAGCCCCAGCATTTT. It yields the protein CASSIQGAGTQPQHF. Looking up the rest from reference TRBV19 and TRBJ1-5 gives the full variable domain: DGGITQSPKYLFRKEGQNVTLSCEQNLNHDAMYWYRQDPGQGLRLIYYSQIVNDFQKGDIAEGYSVSREKKESFPLTVTSAQKNPTAFYLCASSIQGAGTQPQHFGDGTRLSIL.

V usage is TRBV6-1 and J usage is TRBJ2-7; D is uncertain. The CDR3 spans 14 residues. The germline gives CDR1 MNHNS, CDR2 SASEGT. V was cut by 2 bases and J by 5 bases, with 13 bases left in between. CDR3 DNA: TGTGCCAGCAGTGAATCTGGGAACCGCCACGAGCAGTACTTC. This encodes CASSESGNRHEQYF.

This clonotype was seen more than once but under ten times. This rearrangement joins TRBV20-1 to TRBJ1-6; no reliable D call. V dropped 0 bases and J dropped 16 bases, with 10 bases sitting between them. The germline V gene has CDR1 DFQATT and CDR2 SNEGSKA (reference sequence). The CDR3 runs to 11 residues. The CDR3 sequence is CSARDGSSLHF. The CDR3 DNA reads as TGCAGTGCTAGAGATGGCTCCTCACTCCACTTT.

The rearrangement joins TRBV20-1 to TRBJ1-1, with D possibly being TRBD1 (6 bases). CDR3 length: 14 amino acids. Trimming cost V 1 base and J 4 bases, with 13 bases left between them. The germline CDR1 and CDR2 sequences are DFQATT and SNEGSKA (reference sequence). The CDR3 DNA is TGCAGTGCTAGAGGCTGGGGGCTGGGCACTGAAGCTTTCTTT. It translates to CSARGWGLGTEAFF.

The chain uses TRBV7-8 and TRBJ2-7; weak D call: TRBD2 (6 bases). The CDR3 totals 13 residues. CDR1 and CDR2 (germline): SGHVS, FQNEAQ. V lost 4 bases and J 2 bases, leaving 9 bases between the germline ends. The CDR3, as DNA: TGTGCCAGCAGCTACGGGACTCCCTACGAGCAGTACTTC. Residues: CASSYGTPYEQYF.

The gene calls are TRBV6-5 and TRBJ1-6; D ambiguous. Trimming stripped 2 bases from V and 12 bases from J, with 8 bases between. CDR3 length: 12 residues. Germline lookup yields CDR1 MNHEY and CDR2 SVGAGI. The CDR3 spells CASSYGEGPLHF. Here the CDR3 DNA reads TGTGCCAGCAGTTACGGTGAGGGACCCCTCCACTTT.

The genes are TRBV5-6 and TRBJ2-1; D perhaps matches TRBD2 (5 bases). CDR1 is SGHDT and CDR2 is YYEEEE in the germline V gene. The CDR3 length is 13 residues. Between the trimmed V and J ends, which lost 5 bases and 5 bases, there was a span of 11 bases. CDR3 in amino acids: CASSAEEHNEQFF. The CDR3 DNA reads as TGTGCCAGCAGTGCGGAGGAGCACAATGAGCAGTTCTTC.

With regard to this clonotype: This may be a read error, as it is one base from a much larger clone. The chain carries TRBV10-3 and TRBJ2-5, with 7 positions matching TRBD2. The CDR3 loop spans 13 amino acids. Germline CDR1 and CDR2: ENHRY and SYGVKD. DNA for the CDR3: TGTGCCAGCCACGAAGCGGGACCAGAGACCCGGTACTTC. This sequence encodes CASHEAGPETRYF.

This clonotype was recorded many times. The rearrangement uses TRBV29-1 and TRBJ1-1; weak D call: TRBD1 (6 bases). The CDR3 contains 17 residues. The germline gives CDR1 SQVTM, CDR2 ANQGSEA. V lost 7 bases and J lost 1, with 25 bases in between. The CDR3 sequence: CSAPGGTWSEPNTEAFF. CDR3 DNA sequence: TGCAGCGCCCCGGGAGGGACATGGTCTGAGCCGAACACTGAAGCTTTCTTT. Filled out from reference TRBV29-1 and TRBJ1-1, the complete variable domain reads SAVISQKPSRDICQRGTSLTIQCQVDSQVTMMFWYRQQPGQSLTLIATANQGSEATYESGFVIDKFPISRPNLTFSTLTVSNMSPEDSSIYLCSAPGGTWSEPNTEAFFGQGTRLTVV.

CDR3 amino acids: CASSQDPRAGDTYEQYF. CDR3 nucleotides: TGTGCCAGCAGCCAAGATCCCCGAGCGGGAGACACGTACGAGCAGTACTTC. The chain uses TRBV14 and TRBJ2-7; 8 nucleotides align to TRBD2. V dropped 0 bases and J dropped 4; count of bases not matched to a gene: 11. CDR1 and CDR2 from the germline V gene are SGHDN and FVKESK. This CDR3 contains 17 residues. Together with reference TRBV14 and TRBJ2-7, the CDR3 gives the full variable domain: EAGVTQFPSHSVIEKGQTVTLRCDPISGHDNLYWYRRVMGKEIKFLLHFVKESKQDESGMPNNRFLAERTGGTYSTLKVQPAELEDSGVYFCASSQDPRAGDTYEQYFGPGTRLTVT.

The genes are TRBV19 and TRBJ1-5; D perhaps matches TRBD1 (5 bases). CDR1 is LNHDA and CDR2 is SQIVND in the germline V gene (reference sequence). This CDR3 has 16 residues. Trimming shortened V by 9 bases and J by 5 bases, and 23 bases separated the two germline ends. The CDR3, as DNA: TGTGCCAGCAGTTTATACTCAGGGAGGTTCGATCAGCCCCAGCATTTT. The encoded protein is CASSLYSGRFDQPQHF.

The chain couples TRBV2 to TRBJ2-2; D perhaps matches TRBD1 (6 bases). This CDR3 has 13 residues. Trimming took 8 bases from V and 1 from J, leaving 8 bases between them. The germline V gene encodes CDR1 SNHLY and CDR2 FYNNEI. CDR3 sequence: CASLGQNTGELFF. The CDR3 coding sequence is TGTGCCAGCCTGGGACAGAACACCGGGGAGCTGTTTTTT.